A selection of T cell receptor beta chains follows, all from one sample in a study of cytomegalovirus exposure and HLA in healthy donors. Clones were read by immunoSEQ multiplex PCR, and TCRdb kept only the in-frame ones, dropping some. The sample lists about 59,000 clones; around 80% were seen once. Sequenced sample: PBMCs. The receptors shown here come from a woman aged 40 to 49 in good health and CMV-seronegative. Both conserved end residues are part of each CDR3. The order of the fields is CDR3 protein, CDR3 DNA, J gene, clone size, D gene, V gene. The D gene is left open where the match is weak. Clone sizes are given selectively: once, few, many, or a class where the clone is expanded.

CASSPRSGRNIDEQFF TGTGCCAGCAGCCCCAGAAGCGGGAGAAATATCGATGAGCAGTTCTTC TRBJ2-1 - TRBD2 TRBV7-2
CASSLGPVRGSNTEAFF TGCGCCAGCAGCTTGGGGCCGGTTAGGGGATCGAACACTGAAGCTTTCTTT TRBJ1-1 few - TRBV5-1
CASSHTGLASNEQFF TGTGCCAGCAGTCACACGGGACTAGCGAGCAATGAGCAGTTCTTC TRBJ2-1 - TRBD2 TRBV6-5
CATSSLPRSSYNEQFF TGTGCCACCAGCAGCCTACCGCGGAGCTCCTACAATGAGCAGTTCTTC TRBJ2-1 once - TRBV15
CASSPALAGAGETQYF TGCGCCAGCAGCCCCGCGCTAGCGGGAGCGGGTGAGACCCAGTACTTC TRBJ2-5 - TRBD2 TRBV5-1
CSVEEGWGAGGPGTDTQYF TGCAGCGTTGAAGAAGGGTGGGGAGCGGGAGGGCCAGGCACAGATACGCAGTATTTT TRBJ2-3 - TRBD2 TRBV29-1
CASSFLQGAVKNIQYF TGTGCCAGCAGCTTCCTACAGGGGGCCGTGAAAAACATTCAGTACTTC TRBJ2-4 - TRBD1 TRBV11-2
CARSDRLAGRTDTQYF TGTGCCAGAAGCGACCGCCTAGCGGGTCGCACAGATACGCAGTATTTT TRBJ2-3 - - TRBV7-5
CASSLAPQERNTEAFF TGTGCCAGCAGCTTAGCCCCCCAGGAAAGGAACACTGAAGCTTTCTTT TRBJ1-1 - - TRBV11-2
CASSMEVSNQPQHF TGTGCCAGTAGTATGGAGGTATCAAATCAGCCCCAGCATTTT TRBJ1-5 - - TRBV19
CASSAQSGGTVAYEQYF TGTGCCAGCAGCGCCCAGTCGGGCGGGACAGTGGCCTACGAGCAGTACTTC TRBJ2-7 - - TRBV9
CASSGRGENTEAFF TGTGCCAGCAGTGGACGGGGAGAGAACACTGAAGCTTTCTTT TRBJ1-1 - - TRBV2
CASSEARTGGYEQYF TGCGCCAGCAGTGAGGCAAGGACAGGGGGCTACGAGCAGTACTTC TRBJ2-7 - TRBD1 TRBV10-1
CASTRAGAQYEQYF TGTGCCAGTACAAGGGCAGGGGCACAGTACGAGCAGTACTTC TRBJ2-7 - - TRBV19
CASSVAKSGGPGELFF TGTGCCAGCAGCGTAGCTAAGTCAGGGGGGCCCGGGGAGCTGTTTTTT TRBJ2-2 - - TRBV9
CASSLGVRSNTGELFF TGTGCCAGCAGCTTGGGGGTTCGGAGTAACACCGGGGAGCTGTTTTTT TRBJ2-2 - - TRBV5-4
CSVDGAAGKEQFF TGCAGCGTTGACGGGGCGGCGGGGAAGGAGCAGTTCTTC TRBJ2-1 - - TRBV29-1
CASSRTGFGGDEQFF TGCGCCAGCAGCCGTACGGGGTTCGGGGGTGATGAGCAGTTCTTC TRBJ2-1 - - TRBV4-1
CASSQETQGSFFYGYTF TGCGCCAGCAGCCAAGAGACCCAGGGCAGCTTCTTCTATGGCTACACCTTC TRBJ1-2 few - TRBV4-1
CASSLSYSNQPQHF TGTGCCAGCAGTCTAAGCTATAGCAATCAGCCCCAGCATTTT TRBJ1-5 - - TRBV27
CASSKAPGSKETQYF TGTGCTAGCTCTAAGGCCCCCGGGAGCAAAGAGACCCAGTACTTC TRBJ2-5 once - TRBV7-7
CASSVGGWSEKLFF TGTGCCAGCAGCGTTGGGGGCTGGAGTGAAAAACTGTTTTTT TRBJ1-4 - - TRBV9
CASSNKGLAGGPYNEQFF TGTGCCAGTAGCAACAAGGGACTAGCGGGAGGGCCCTACAATGAGCAGTTCTTC TRBJ2-1 - TRBD2 TRBV19
CASSRDRGVYGYTF TGTGCCAGCTCCAGGGACAGGGGGGTCTATGGCTACACCTTC TRBJ1-2 - TRBD1 TRBV18
CASEERESSTDEQFF TGTGCCAGTGAAGAGCGGGAGAGTAGTACGGATGAGCAGTTCTTC TRBJ2-1 - TRBD2 TRBV5-8
CASSLRDRVATEAFF TGTGCCAGCAGCTTACGGGACAGGGTGGCGACTGAAGCTTTCTTT TRBJ1-1 once TRBD1 TRBV28
CASSIRSQGTNTEAFF TGTGCCAGTAGTATAAGGAGTCAGGGAACGAACACTGAAGCTTTCTTT TRBJ1-1 - - TRBV19
CASSKGERWGETQYF TGTGCCAGTAGTAAGGGGGAGAGGTGGGGAGAGACCCAGTACTTC TRBJ2-5 - - TRBV19
CASSLGQANEQFF TGTGCCAGCAGCTTAGGGCAGGCCAATGAGCAGTTCTTC TRBJ2-1 - - TRBV7-3
CASSRAQIGGGNQPQHF TGTGCCAGCAGCCGCGCCCAGATAGGGGGTGGGAATCAGCCCCAGCATTTT TRBJ1-5 - - TRBV27
CASSLFSGGAHNEQFF TGTGCCAGCAGTTTATTTTCTGGCGGGGCGCACAATGAGCAGTTCTTC TRBJ2-1 few - TRBV28
CSAGTGGYGYTF TGCAGCGCTGGGACAGGGGGCTATGGCTACACCTTC TRBJ1-2 - TRBD1 TRBV29-1
CASSLAGEATYSPLHF TGCGCCAGCAGCTTGGCCGGGGAGGCCACATATTCACCCCTCCACTTT TRBJ1-6 - - TRBV5-1
CASSTAGGWSNEQFF TGTGCCAGCAGCACAGCGGGGGGGTGGTCCAATGAGCAGTTCTTC TRBJ2-1 - TRBD2 TRBV11-3
CASSFSGGSYNEQFF TGTGCCAGCAGCTTCTCAGGGGGGTCCTACAATGAGCAGTTCTTC TRBJ2-1 once - TRBV5-6
CASSIAVANTGELFF TGCGCCAGCAGCATAGCAGTCGCGAACACCGGGGAGCTGTTTTTT TRBJ2-2 - - TRBV5-1